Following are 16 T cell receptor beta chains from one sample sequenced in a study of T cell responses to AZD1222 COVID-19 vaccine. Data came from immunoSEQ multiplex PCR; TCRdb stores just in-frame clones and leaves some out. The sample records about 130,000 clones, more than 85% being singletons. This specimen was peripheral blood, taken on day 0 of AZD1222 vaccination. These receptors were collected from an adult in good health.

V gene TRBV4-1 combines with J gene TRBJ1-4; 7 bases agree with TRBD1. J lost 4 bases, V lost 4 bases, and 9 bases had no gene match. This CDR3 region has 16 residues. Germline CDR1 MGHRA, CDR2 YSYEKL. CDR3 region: CASSRGGAGHNEKLFF. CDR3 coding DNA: TGCGCCAGCAGCCGAGGGGGCGCGGGCCATAATGAAAAACTGTTTTTT.

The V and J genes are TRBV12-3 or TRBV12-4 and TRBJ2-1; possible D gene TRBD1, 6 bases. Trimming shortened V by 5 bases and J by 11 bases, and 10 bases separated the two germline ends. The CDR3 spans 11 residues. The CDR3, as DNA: TGTGCCAGCAGTCTGGGGGCCCAGCAGTTCTTC. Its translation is CASSLGAQQFF.

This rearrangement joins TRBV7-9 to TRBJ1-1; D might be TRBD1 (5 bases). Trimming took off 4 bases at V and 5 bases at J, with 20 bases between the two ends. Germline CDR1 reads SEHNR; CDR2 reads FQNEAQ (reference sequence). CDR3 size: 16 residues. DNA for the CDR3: TGTGCCAGCAGCTCCACTTCGGGACTCCTGGGGACTGAAGCTTTCTTT. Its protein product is CASSSTSGLLGTEAFF.

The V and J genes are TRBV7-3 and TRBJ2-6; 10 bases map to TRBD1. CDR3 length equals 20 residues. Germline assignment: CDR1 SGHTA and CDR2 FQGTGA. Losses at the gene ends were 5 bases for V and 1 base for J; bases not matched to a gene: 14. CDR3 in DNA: TGTGCCAGCAGCCGATCGGGCAGGGGGACAGGGGCTTCTGGGGCCAACGTCCTGACTTTC. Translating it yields CASSRSGRGTGASGANVLTF.

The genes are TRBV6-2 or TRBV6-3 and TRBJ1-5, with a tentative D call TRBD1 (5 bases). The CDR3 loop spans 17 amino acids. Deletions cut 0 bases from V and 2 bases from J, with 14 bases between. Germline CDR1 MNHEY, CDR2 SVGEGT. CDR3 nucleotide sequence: TGTGCCAGCAGTTACTCCTACGGACAAAGGGGCAATCAGCCCCAGCATTTT. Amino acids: CASSYSYGQRGNQPQHF.

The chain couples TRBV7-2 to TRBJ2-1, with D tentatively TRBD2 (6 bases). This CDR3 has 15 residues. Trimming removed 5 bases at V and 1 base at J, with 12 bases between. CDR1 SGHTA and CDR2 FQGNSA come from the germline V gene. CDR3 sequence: CASSPRTNSYNEQFF. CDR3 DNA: TGTGCCAGCAGCCCTCGGACTAATTCCTACAATGAGCAGTTCTTC.

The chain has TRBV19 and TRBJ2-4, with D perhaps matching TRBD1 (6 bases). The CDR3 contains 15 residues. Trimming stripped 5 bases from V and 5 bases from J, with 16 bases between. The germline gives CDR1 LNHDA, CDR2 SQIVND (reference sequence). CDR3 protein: CASSSQGIEENIQYF. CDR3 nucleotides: TGTGCCAGTAGTTCACAGGGAATCGAGGAAAACATTCAGTACTTC. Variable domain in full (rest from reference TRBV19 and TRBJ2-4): DGGITQSPKYLFRKEGQNVTLSCEQNLNHDAMYWYRQDPGQGLRLIYYSQIVNDFQKGDIAEGYSVSREKKESFPLTVTSAQKNPTAFYLCASSSQGIEENIQYFGAGTRLSVL.

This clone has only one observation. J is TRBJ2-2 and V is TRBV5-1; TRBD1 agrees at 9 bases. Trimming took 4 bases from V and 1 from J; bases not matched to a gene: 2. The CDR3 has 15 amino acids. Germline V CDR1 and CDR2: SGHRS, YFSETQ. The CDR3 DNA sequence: TGCGCCAGCAGCACGACAGGGGGGAACACCGGGGAGCTGTTTTTT. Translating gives CASSTTGGNTGELFF.

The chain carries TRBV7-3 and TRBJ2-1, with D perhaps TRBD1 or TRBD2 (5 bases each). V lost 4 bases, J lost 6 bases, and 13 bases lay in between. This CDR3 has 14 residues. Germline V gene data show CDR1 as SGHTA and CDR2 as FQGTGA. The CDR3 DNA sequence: TGTGCCAGCAGCTCGGGGCTAGGGATCAATGAGCAGTTCTTC. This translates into CASSSGLGINEQFF.

This chain's CDR3 is CASSWDSFNEQYF. The CDR3 coding sequence is TGTGCCAGCAGTTGGGACTCCTTTAACGAGCAGTACTTC. The chain combines TRBV2 with TRBJ2-7; tentative D call: TRBD2 (6 bases). Germline CDR1 and CDR2: SNHLY and FYNNEI. With 5 bases removed from V and 5 bases from J, the gap between germline ends came to 13 bases. CDR3 length: 13 residues. Full variable domain (remainder filled in from reference TRBV2 and TRBJ2-7): EPEVTQTPSHQVTQMGQEVILRCVPISNHLYFYWYRQILGQKVEFLVSFYNNEISEKSEIFDDQFSVERPDGSNFTLKIRSTKLEDSAMYFCASSWDSFNEQYFGPGTRLTVT.

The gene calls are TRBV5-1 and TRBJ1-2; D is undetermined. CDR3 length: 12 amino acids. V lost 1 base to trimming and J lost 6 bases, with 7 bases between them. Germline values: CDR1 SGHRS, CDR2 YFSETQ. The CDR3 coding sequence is TGCGCCAGCAGCTTGACCCGGGATGGCTACACCTTC. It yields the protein CASSLTRDGYTF.

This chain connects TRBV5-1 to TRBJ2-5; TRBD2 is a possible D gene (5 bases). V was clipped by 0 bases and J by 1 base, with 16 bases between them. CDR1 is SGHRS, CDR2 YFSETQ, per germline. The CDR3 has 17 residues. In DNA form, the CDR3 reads TGCGCCAGCAGCTTGGCTTCGGGGATAGCGTCCCAAGAGACCCAGTACTTC. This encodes CASSLASGIASQETQYF.

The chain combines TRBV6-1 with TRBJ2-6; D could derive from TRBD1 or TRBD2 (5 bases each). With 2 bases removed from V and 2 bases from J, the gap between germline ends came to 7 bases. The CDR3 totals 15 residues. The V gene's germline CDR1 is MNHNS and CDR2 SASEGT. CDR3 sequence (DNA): TGTGCCAGCAGTGAACGGGGCGCTGGGGCCAACGTCCTGACTTTC. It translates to CASSERGAGANVLTF.

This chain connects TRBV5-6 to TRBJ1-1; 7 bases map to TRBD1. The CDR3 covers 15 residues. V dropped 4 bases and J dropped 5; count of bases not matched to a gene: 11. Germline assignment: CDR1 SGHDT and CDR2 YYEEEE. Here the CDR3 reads CASSPTTGWLTEAFF. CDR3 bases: TGTGCCAGCAGCCCGACGACAGGGTGGTTGACTGAAGCTTTCTTT.

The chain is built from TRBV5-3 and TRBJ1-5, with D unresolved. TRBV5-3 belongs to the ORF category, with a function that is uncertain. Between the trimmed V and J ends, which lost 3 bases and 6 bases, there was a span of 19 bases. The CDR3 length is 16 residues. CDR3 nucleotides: TGTGCCAGAAGCTCGGACTTCTCCAAAGCAGTTCAGCCCCAGCATTTT. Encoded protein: CARSSDFSKAVQPQHF.

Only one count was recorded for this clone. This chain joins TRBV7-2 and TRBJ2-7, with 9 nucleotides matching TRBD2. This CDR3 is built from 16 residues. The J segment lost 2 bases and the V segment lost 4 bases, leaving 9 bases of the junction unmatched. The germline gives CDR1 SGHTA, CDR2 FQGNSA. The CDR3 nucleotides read TGTGCCAGCAGCTCACGCGGGGGGGCGGCCCCCTACGAGCAGTACTTC. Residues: CASSSRGGAAPYEQYF.